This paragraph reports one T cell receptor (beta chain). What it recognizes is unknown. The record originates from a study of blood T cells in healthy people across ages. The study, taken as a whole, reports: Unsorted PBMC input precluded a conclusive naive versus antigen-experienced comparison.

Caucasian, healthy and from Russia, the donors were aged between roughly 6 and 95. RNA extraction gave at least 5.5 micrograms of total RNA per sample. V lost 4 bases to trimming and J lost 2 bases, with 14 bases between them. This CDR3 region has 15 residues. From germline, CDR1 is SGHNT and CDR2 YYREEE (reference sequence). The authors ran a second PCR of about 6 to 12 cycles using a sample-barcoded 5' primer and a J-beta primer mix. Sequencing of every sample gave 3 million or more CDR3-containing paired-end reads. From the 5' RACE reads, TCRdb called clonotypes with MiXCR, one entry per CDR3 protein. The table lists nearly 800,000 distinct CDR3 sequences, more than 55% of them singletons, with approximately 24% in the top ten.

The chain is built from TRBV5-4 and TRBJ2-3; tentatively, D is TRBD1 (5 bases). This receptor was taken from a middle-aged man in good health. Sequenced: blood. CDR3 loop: CASSLVPGITDTQYF. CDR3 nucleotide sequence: TGTGCCAGCAGCCTCGTCCCAGGGATCACAGATACGCAGTATTTT.